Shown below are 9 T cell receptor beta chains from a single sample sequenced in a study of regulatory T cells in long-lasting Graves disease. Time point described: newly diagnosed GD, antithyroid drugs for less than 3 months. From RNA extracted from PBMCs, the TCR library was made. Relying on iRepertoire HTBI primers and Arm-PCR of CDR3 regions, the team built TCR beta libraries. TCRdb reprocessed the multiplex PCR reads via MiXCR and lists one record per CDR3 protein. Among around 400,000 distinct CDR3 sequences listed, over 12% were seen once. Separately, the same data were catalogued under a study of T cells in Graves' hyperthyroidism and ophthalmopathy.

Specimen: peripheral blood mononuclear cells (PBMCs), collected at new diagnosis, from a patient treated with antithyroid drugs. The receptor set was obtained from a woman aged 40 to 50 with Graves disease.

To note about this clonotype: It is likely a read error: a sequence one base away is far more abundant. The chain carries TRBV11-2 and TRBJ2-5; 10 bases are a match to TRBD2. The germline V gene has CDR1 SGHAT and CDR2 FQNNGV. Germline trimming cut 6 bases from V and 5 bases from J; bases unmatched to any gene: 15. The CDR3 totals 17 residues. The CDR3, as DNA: TGTGCCAGCAGTAAACAAGGGACTAGCGAGTTCGGGGAGACCCAGTACTTC. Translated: CASSKQGTSEFGETQYF. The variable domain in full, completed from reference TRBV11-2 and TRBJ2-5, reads EAGVAQSPRYKIIEKRQSVAFWCNPISGHATLYWYQQILGQGPKLLIQFQNNGVVDDSQLPKDRFSAERLKGVDSTLKIQPAKLEDSAVYLCASSKQGTSEFGETQYFGPGTRLLVL.

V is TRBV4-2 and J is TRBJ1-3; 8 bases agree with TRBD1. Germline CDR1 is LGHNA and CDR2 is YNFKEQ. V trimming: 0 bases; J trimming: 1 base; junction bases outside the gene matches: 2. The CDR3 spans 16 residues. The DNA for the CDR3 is TGTGCCAGCAGCCAAGATTGGACAGGGTCTGGAAACACCATATATTTT. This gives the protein CASSQDWTGSGNTIYF.

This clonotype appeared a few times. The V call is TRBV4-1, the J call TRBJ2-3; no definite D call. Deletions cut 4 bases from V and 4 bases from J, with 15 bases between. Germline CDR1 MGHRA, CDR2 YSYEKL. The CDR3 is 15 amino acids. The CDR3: CASSPSPPLADTQYF. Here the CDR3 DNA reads TGCGCCAGCAGCCCTTCCCCCCCGTTAGCAGATACGCAGTATTTT.

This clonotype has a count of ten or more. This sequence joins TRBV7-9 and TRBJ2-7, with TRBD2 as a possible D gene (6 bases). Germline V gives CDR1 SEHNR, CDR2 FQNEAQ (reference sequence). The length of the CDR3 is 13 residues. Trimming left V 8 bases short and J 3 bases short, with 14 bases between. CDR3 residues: CASGGLEHYEQYF. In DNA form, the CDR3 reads TGTGCCAGCGGGGGGTTAGAACACTACGAGCAGTACTTC. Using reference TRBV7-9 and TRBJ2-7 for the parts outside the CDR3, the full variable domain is DTGVSQNPRHKITKRGQNVTFRCDPISEHNRLYWYRQTLGQGPEFLTYFQNEAQLEKSRLLSDRFSAERPKGSFSTLEIQRTEQGDSAMYLCASGGLEHYEQYFGPGTRLTVT.

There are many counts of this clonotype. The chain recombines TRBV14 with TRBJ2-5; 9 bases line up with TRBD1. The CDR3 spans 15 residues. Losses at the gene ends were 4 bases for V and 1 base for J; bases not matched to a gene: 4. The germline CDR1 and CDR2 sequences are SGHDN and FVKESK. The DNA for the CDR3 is TGTGCCAGCAGCCCCGGACAGGGGCTCCAAGAGACCCAGTACTTC. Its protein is CASSPGQGLQETQYF.

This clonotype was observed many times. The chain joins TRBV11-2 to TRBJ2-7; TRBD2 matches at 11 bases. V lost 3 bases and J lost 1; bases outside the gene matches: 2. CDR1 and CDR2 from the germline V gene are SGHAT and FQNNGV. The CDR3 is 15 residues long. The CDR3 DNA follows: TGTGCCAGCAGCTTGGGGACTAGCGGATCCTACGAGCAGTACTTC. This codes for CASSLGTSGSYEQYF.

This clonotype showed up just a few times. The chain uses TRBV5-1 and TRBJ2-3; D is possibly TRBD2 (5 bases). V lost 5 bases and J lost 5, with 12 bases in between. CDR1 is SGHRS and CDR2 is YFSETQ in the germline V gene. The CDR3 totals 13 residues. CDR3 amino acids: CASSEGRGDTQYF. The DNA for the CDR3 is TGCGCCAGCAGTGAAGGCCGGGGAGATACGCAGTATTTT.

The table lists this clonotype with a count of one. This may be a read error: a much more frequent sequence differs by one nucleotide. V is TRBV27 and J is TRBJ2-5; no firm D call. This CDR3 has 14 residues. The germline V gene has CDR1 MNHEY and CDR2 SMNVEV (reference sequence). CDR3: CVSSPKGPQETQYF. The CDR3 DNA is TGTGTCAGCAGTCCCAAAGGTCCCCAAGAGACCCAGTACTTC.

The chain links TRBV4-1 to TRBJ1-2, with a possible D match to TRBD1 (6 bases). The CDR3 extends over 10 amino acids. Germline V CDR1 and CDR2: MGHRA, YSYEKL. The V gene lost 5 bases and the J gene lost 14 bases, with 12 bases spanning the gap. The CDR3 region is CASSARTVTF. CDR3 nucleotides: TGCGCCAGCAGCGCTCGGACAGTAACCTTC.